This TCR beta chain was observed in a study of T cell responses to AZD1222 COVID-19 vaccine. Some clones are missing from TCRdb's copy, which holds only in-frame ones; the method was immunoSEQ multiplex PCR. The repertoire has 90,000 to 120,000 clones, around 90% of them found once; the top ten carry about 6.6%. The receptor comes from an adult in good health. The specimen comprised peripheral blood, sampled on day 0 of AZD1222 vaccination.

CDR3 sequence: CASSPSRNEKLFF. CDR3 coding DNA: TGTGCCAGCTCACCATCCCGTAATGAAAAACTGTTTTTT. The chain has TRBV18 and TRBJ1-4; no definite D call. Trimming cost V 2 bases and J 4 bases, with 5 bases left between them. This CDR3 has 13 amino acids. The germline gives CDR1 KGHSH, CDR2 LQKENI. The full variable domain, its missing parts supplied by reference TRBV18 and TRBJ1-4, is NAGVMQNPRHLVRRRGQEARLRCSPMKGHSHVYWYRQLPEEGLKFMVYLQKENIIDESGMPKERFSAEFPKEGPSILRIQQVVRGDSAAYFCASSPSRNEKLFFGSGTQLSVL.